Below are 8 T cell receptor beta chains sequenced from a single sample in a study of CD8 T cells in Susac syndrome. With random hexamers, 0.5 to 1 ug RNA was reverse transcribed. TCRdb analysed the immunoSEQ multiplex PCR reads with MiXCR anew, one entry per CDR3 protein. The sample lists 250,000 to 300,000 distinct CDR3 sequences; roughly 85% were seen once. The material sequenced was CD8+ T cells from PBMCs. The receptors here all came from a human donor with multiple sclerosis.

The chain joins TRBV7-9 to TRBJ2-5; D unclear. The ends were cut back, 3 bases at V and 1 base at J, with 6 bases in the middle. CDR3 length: 13 amino acids. Germline V CDR1 and CDR2: SEHNR, FQNEAQ (reference sequence). The CDR3 nucleotides read TGTGCCAGCAGCTTTGCAATCCAAGAGACCCAGTACTTC. This sequence encodes CASSFAIQETQYF.

The genes are TRBV11-2 and TRBJ2-1; 12 positions match TRBD2. CDR3 length: 17 amino acids. From germline, CDR1 is SGHAT and CDR2 FQNNGV. V trimming: 5 bases; J trimming: 8 bases; junction bases outside the gene matches: 13. The CDR3 bases are TGTGCCAGCAGCATCCGACTAGCGGGAGAAGGTGTGCATGAGCAGTTCTTC. Protein product: CASSIRLAGEGVHEQFF.

The chain combines TRBV7-2 with TRBJ2-3; TRBD2 agrees at 13 bases. The V segment lost 4 bases and the J segment 6 bases; nucleotides outside the gene matches: 4. This CDR3 is 15 amino acids long. CDR1 SGHTA and CDR2 FQGNSA come from the germline V gene. CDR3 bases: TGTGCCAGCAGCTGGGGACTAGCGGGAACGGATACGCAGTATTTT. It specifies CASSWGLAGTDTQYF.

J is TRBJ2-1 and V is TRBV7-3; 7 bases agree with TRBD2. CDR1 is SGHTA and CDR2 is FQGTGA in the germline V gene. This CDR3 region has 20 residues. The junction had 15 bases not matched to a gene; V was cut back by 1 base and J by 0 bases. This chain's CDR3 is CASSLKVAGWPVGSYNEQFF. CDR3 DNA sequence: TGTGCCAGCAGCTTAAAGGTAGCGGGTTGGCCTGTTGGCTCCTACAATGAGCAGTTCTTC.

The genes are TRBV18 and TRBJ2-1, with TRBD1 matching over 9 bases. Germline V gene lookup returns CDR1 KGHSH and CDR2 LQKENI. The CDR3 extends over 12 amino acids. V lost 2 bases, J lost 10 bases, and 0 bases stayed unmatched. The CDR3 DNA is TGTGCCAGCTCACCAGGGACAGGGGAGCAGTTCTTC. Amino acid sequence: CASSPGTGEQFF.

The sample holds a few counts of this clonotype. This chain links TRBV2 with TRBJ1-5; D not resolved. Germline CDR1 reads SNHLY; CDR2 reads FYNNEI. Trimming left V 6 bases short and J 3 bases short, with 6 bases between. The CDR3 runs 12 residues. This CDR3 is CASSQINQPQHF. CDR3 nucleotides: TGTGCCAGCAGCCAGATCAATCAGCCCCAGCATTTT.

This chain links TRBV28 with TRBJ2-2; D possibly uses TRBD1 or TRBD2 (5 bases each). Trimming took off 2 bases at V and 3 bases at J, with 7 bases between the two ends. Germline V gene sequence: CDR1 MDHEN, CDR2 SYDVKM. This CDR3 region has 14 residues. For the CDR3, the DNA is TGTGCCAGCAGTTTAATGGGGGACACCGGGGAGCTGTTTTTT. It specifies CASSLMGDTGELFF.

The chain is built from TRBV29-1 and TRBJ1-2; possibly TRBD1 for D (6 bases). CDR3 size: 16 residues. Trimming left V 7 bases short and J 0 bases short, with 21 bases between. In germline, CDR1 is SQVTM, CDR2 ANQGSEA. CDR3 nucleotide sequence: TGCAGCGCTAGGCCCGGCGGTGGGGGCCCTAACTATGGCTACACCTTC. Protein product: CSARPGGGGPNYGYTF.